These 30 T cell receptor beta chains were all obtained from the same sample, sequenced in a study of CD8 T cells in ankylosing spondylitis. Study findings and constraints: It appeared that ankylosing spondylitis blood was characterized by a TCR beta motif of several highly homologous variants.

Their recognized antigens are unknown. MiXCR, run by TCRdb on the 5' RACE reads, gives a single entry per CDR3 protein. This sample carries about 840,000 distinct CDR3 sequences, about 12% of them seen once, and the ten largest clones take approximately 0.5%. Material for sequencing was blood, either unsorted or a sorted T cell fraction (not recorded which). The source is a male donor with ankylosing spondylitis.

This clonotype was counted between two and nine times. This chain links TRBV20-1 with TRBJ1-4; tentative D call: TRBD1 (5 bases). The V end was cut by 5 bases, the J end by 0 bases, with 16 bases between. CDR3 length equals 16 residues. Germline CDR1 and CDR2: DFQATT and SNEGSKA (reference sequence). As DNA, the CDR3 is TGCAGTGCTGCCCCAGGGTTACTGACAACTAATGAAAAACTGTTTTTT. Amino acid sequence: CSAAPGLLTTNEKLFF.

A remark on this clonotype: The junction differs from germline at one of its ends, possibly a read error. The V and J genes are TRBV27 and TRBJ2-7; 7 bases agree with TRBD1. The CDR3 sequence is 14 residues long. CDR1 and CDR2 from the germline V gene are MNHEY and SMNVEV (reference sequence). The CDR3 is CASRLSDRRHEQYF. DNA for the CDR3: TGTGCCAGCAGATTATCGGACAGGCGGCACGAGCAGTACTTC.

There are a few counts of this clonotype. The J gene is TRBJ1-1, the V gene TRBV4-3; D remains ambiguous. Trimming left V 0 bases short and J 4 bases short, with 9 bases between. Germline CDR1 and CDR2: LGHNA and YSLEER. The CDR3 consists of 14 residues. The CDR3 DNA is TGCGCCAGCAGCCAAGAAAGTTTAGGCACTGAAGCTTTCTTT. Translation: CASSQESLGTEAFF.

This clonotype occurred many times. The chain has TRBV20-1 and TRBJ2-3; D is unresolved. Germline V gene sequence: CDR1 DFQATT, CDR2 SNEGSKA (reference sequence). There are 13 residues in the CDR3. With 3 bases removed from V and 1 base from J, the gap between germline ends came to 8 bases. CDR3 sequence: CSASLAGTDTQYF. The DNA for the CDR3 is TGCAGTGCTAGTCTCGCGGGCACAGATACGCAGTATTTT.

This clonotype was seen at least ten times. This chain uses TRBV4-3 with TRBJ2-1; TRBD2 matches at 7 bases. The V gene's germline CDR1 is LGHNA and CDR2 YSLEER. V shed 4 bases and J 4 bases; nucleotides not matched to a gene: 7. The CDR3 is 15 residues long. The CDR3 region has the DNA TGCGCCAGCAGCCTGGGAGGGGCGGGGTACAATGAGCAGTTCTTC. Translating it yields CASSLGGAGYNEQFF.

V and J are TRBV6-1 and TRBJ1-2; 7 nucleotides match TRBD1. The CDR3 is 15 amino acids. Germline values: CDR1 MNHNS, CDR2 SASEGT. Trimming cost V 6 bases and J 3 bases; bases outside gene matches: 10. The CDR3 DNA follows: TGTGCCAGCAGGACGACAGGGACTGCGGACTATGGCTACACCTTC. Its protein product is CASRTTGTADYGYTF.

This clonotype was seen a handful of times. The gene calls are TRBV7-2 and TRBJ2-3, with D perhaps matching TRBD2 (6 bases). The germline V gene has CDR1 SGHTA and CDR2 FQGNSA. This CDR3 comprises 16 residues. With 5 bases removed from V and 0 bases from J, the gap between germline ends came to 15 bases. Here the CDR3 reads CASSAGLRASTDTQYF. CDR3 sequence (DNA): TGTGCCAGCAGCGCGGGACTCCGTGCTAGCACAGATACGCAGTATTTT.

The chain joins TRBV20-1 to TRBJ1-6; 8 positions agree with TRBD1. The CDR3 is 15 amino acids. Trimming took 1 base from V and 7 from J; bases not matched to a gene: 6. The germline V gene encodes CDR1 DFQATT and CDR2 SNEGSKA (reference sequence). The chain's CDR3 is CSARGTGRRNSPLHF. CDR3 nucleotide sequence: TGCAGTGCTAGAGGGACAGGGCGCCGAAATTCACCCCTCCACTTT.

Turning to this clonotype: The junction does not match germline at one end; this may be a read error. The chain recombines TRBV6-1 with TRBJ2-3; D is undetermined. The germline V gene encodes CDR1 MNHNS and CDR2 SASEGT. The CDR3 loop spans 17 amino acids. The CDR3 bases are TGTGCCAGCAGCTCAAATCCCCTCGCGGTTAGCACAGATACGCGGTATTTT. This gives the protein CASSSNPLAVSTDTRYF.

The CDR3 sequence is CASSSTGTGSTEAFF. CDR3 DNA: TGTGCCAGCAGCTCGACCGGGACAGGGAGCACTGAAGCTTTCTTT. The chain has TRBV28 and TRBJ1-1; 9 bases are shared with TRBD1. V lost 6 bases and J lost 4; bases outside the gene matches: 9. This CDR3 region has 15 residues. Germline V lookup: CDR1 MDHEN, CDR2 SYDVKM.

The rearrangement uses TRBV20-1 and TRBJ1-1; D possibly corresponds to TRBD1 (5 bases). Germline assignment: CDR1 DFQATT and CDR2 SNEGSKA (reference sequence). V lost 3 bases and J 1 base, leaving 9 bases between the germline ends. CDR3 length equals 13 residues. The CDR3 is CSARMGGNTEAFF. The CDR3 DNA sequence: TGCAGTGCTAGGATGGGGGGGAACACTGAAGCTTTCTTT.

This clonotype came up many times. The chain combines TRBV20-1 with TRBJ1-2, with D unresolved. Germline loops: CDR1 DFQATT, CDR2 SNEGSKA (reference sequence). The V and J ends lost 6 bases and 4 bases respectively, with 18 bases between them. The CDR3 consists of 14 residues. The CDR3 is CSAPRTEAGYGYTF. CDR3 nucleotides: TGCAGTGCACCTCGGACTGAAGCGGGCTATGGCTACACCTTC.

The gene calls are TRBV10-2 and TRBJ2-2; D might be TRBD2 (6 bases). Between the trimmed V and J ends, which lost 0 bases and 5 bases, there was a span of 13 bases. The CDR3 runs 16 residues. CDR1 WSHSY and CDR2 SAAADI come from the germline V gene. CDR3 DNA sequence: TGCGCCAGCAGTGAGTCGGGGGGACCTGGGACCGGGGAGCTGTTTTTT. It translates to CASSESGGPGTGELFF.

The chain couples TRBV4-2 to TRBJ1-4; D unresolved. V lost 3 bases and J 12 bases, leaving 17 bases between the germline ends. The CDR3 contains 14 residues. Germline V gene sequence: CDR1 LGHNA, CDR2 YNFKEQ. CDR3 protein: CASSHPMVGPELFF. In DNA, the CDR3 is TGTGCCAGCAGCCATCCCATGGTGGGCCCAGAACTGTTTTTT.

V and J are TRBV7-9 and TRBJ1-1; 7 positions agree with TRBD1. J gave up 6 bases and V 2 bases, and 9 bases lay outside the gene matches. Germline CDR1 is SEHNR and CDR2 is FQNEAQ (reference sequence). The CDR3 consists of 15 residues. DNA of the CDR3: TGTGCCAGCAGCTTAAGGTCGACGACAGGGTCTGAAGCTTTCTTT. Translation gives CASSLRSTTGSEAFF. Combining the CDR3 with reference TRBV7-9 and TRBJ1-1 gives the whole variable domain DTGVSQNPRHKITKRGQNVTFRCDPISEHNRLYWYRQTLGQGPEFLTYFQNEAQLEKSRLLSDRFSAERPKGSFSTLEIQRTEQGDSAMYLCASSLRSTTGSEAFFGQGTRLTVV.

Many counts were recorded for this clonotype. The J gene is TRBJ1-1, the V gene TRBV5-1; D call uncertain. In germline, CDR1 is SGHRS, CDR2 YFSETQ. The CDR3 runs to 13 residues. Deletions cut 0 bases from V and 8 bases from J, with 11 bases between. CDR3 DNA sequence: TGCGCCAGCAGCTTGGCCGGTACGAGGGAAGCTTTCTTT. Its translation is CASSLAGTREAFF.

This clonotype was seen only a few times. The rearrangement joins TRBV7-2 to TRBJ2-7; maybe TRBD2 (5 bases). Germline-derived CDR1 and CDR2 are SGHTA and FQGNSA. This CDR3 is built from 13 residues. Trimming cost V 4 bases and J 6 bases, with 13 bases left between them. CDR3 protein: CASSSVGESEQYF. The CDR3, as DNA: TGTGCCAGCAGCTCCGTCGGGGAGAGCGAGCAGTACTTC.

This sequence joins TRBV20-1 and TRBJ2-5; D is unclear. This CDR3 has 13 residues. Germline V gene data show CDR1 as DFQATT and CDR2 as SNEGSKA (reference sequence). The ends were cut back, 3 bases at V and 5 bases at J, with 13 bases in the middle. CDR3 nucleotides: TGCAGTGCTAGTGGCAGCCTAGGGGAGACCCAGTACTTC. Amino acids: CSASGSLGETQYF.

This clonotype was observed at least ten times. A junction boundary mismatches the germline segment, possibly from a read error. J is TRBJ2-2 and V is TRBV5-1; TRBD1 agrees at 8 bases. The CDR3 loop spans 15 amino acids. The germline V gene encodes CDR1 SGHRS and CDR2 YFSETQ. The chain's CDR3 is CASSSGQANTGELFF. The CDR3, as DNA: TGTGCCAGCAGCTCGGGACAGGCGAACACCGGGGAGCTGTTTTTT.

This clonotype was counted between two and nine times. V and J are TRBV20-1 and TRBJ2-3, with D tentatively TRBD2 (5 bases). Germline V gene data show CDR1 as DFQATT and CDR2 as SNEGSKA (reference sequence). The CDR3 consists of 14 residues. V lost 6 bases, J lost 0 bases, and 13 bases lay in between. The CDR3, as DNA: TGCAGTGCCCCGAGGGCCTCCAGCACAGATACGCAGTATTTT. As protein: CSAPRASSTDTQYF.

The V gene is TRBV20-1, the J gene TRBJ2-2; weak D call: TRBD1 (5 bases). Germline V gives CDR1 DFQATT, CDR2 SNEGSKA (reference sequence). Trimming cost V 1 base and J 0 bases, with 12 bases left between them. The CDR3 is made up of 16 amino acids. Here the CDR3 reads CSARVPQGANTGELFF. As DNA, the CDR3 is TGCAGTGCTAGAGTACCGCAGGGCGCGAACACCGGGGAGCTGTTTTTT.

The chain combines TRBV20-1 with TRBJ2-3; 12 nucleotides line up with TRBD2. The CDR3 is 17 amino acids. CDR1 DFQATT and CDR2 SNEGSKA come from the germline V gene (reference sequence). With 3 bases clipped from V and 3 bases from J, the junction kept 10 bases outside the gene matches. The CDR3 DNA follows: TGCAGTGCTAGTCCCCTAGCGGGAGGGCCGGTAACAGATACGCAGTATTTT. Translation: CSASPLAGGPVTDTQYF.

The genes are TRBV6-5 and TRBJ1-6; TRBD1 matches 9 bases. The CDR3 spans 14 residues. CDR1 MNHEY and CDR2 SVGAGI come from the germline V gene. The trim removed 4 bases at V and 8 bases at J, leaving 3 bases unmatched. For the CDR3, the DNA is TGTGCCAGCAGTTCAGACAGGGGGGATTCACCCCTCCACTTT. It encodes CASSSDRGDSPLHF.

The rearrangement uses TRBV4-1 and TRBJ2-1; 10 nucleotides align to TRBD2. There are 17 residues in the CDR3. J gave up 3 bases and V 2 bases, and 7 bases lay outside the gene matches. Germline CDR1 MGHRA, CDR2 YSYEKL. As DNA, the CDR3 is TGCGCCAGCAGCCAATTTACCGGGACTAGCGTCTACAATGAGCAGTTCTTC. Translation gives CASSQFTGTSVYNEQFF.

The chain joins TRBV5-1 to TRBJ2-3; unclear D gene. V was clipped by 4 bases and J by 3 bases, with 15 bases between them. Germline CDR1 is SGHRS and CDR2 is YFSETQ. This CDR3 has 15 amino acids. Here the CDR3 DNA reads TGCGCCAGCAGCCCTAGACGGCCGGCGACAGATACGCAGTATTTT. Translated, it gives CASSPRRPATDTQYF.

This clonotype was detected a few times. The gene calls are TRBV10-3 and TRBJ1-4; 7 bases are shared with TRBD1. CDR3 length: 15 amino acids. The J segment lost 8 bases and the V segment lost 5 bases, leaving 11 bases of the junction unmatched. Germline CDR1 and CDR2: ENHRY and SYGVKD. The DNA for the CDR3 is TGTGCCATCAGTACCACGGGGACAGCCGGGGAAAAACTGTTTTTT. Protein product: CAISTTGTAGEKLFF.

Remarks on this clonotype: This may be a read error: a much more frequent sequence differs by one nucleotide. This sequence joins TRBV12-3 or TRBV12-4 and TRBJ2-5; 7 bases line up with TRBD2. Trimming removed 6 bases from V and 1 base from J; junction bases left unmatched: 8. There are 15 residues in the CDR3. The CDR3 sequence: CASSLGGTIQETQYF. For the CDR3, the DNA is TGTGCCAGCAGCCTGGGGGGGACTATCCAAGAGACCCAGTACTTC.

The gene calls are TRBV27 and TRBJ2-7; TRBD1 might be the D (5 bases). CDR1 is MNHEY, CDR2 SMNVEV, per germline (reference sequence). This CDR3 comprises 15 residues. The V end lost 0 bases, the J end lost 2 bases, and 11 bases lay between the germline ends. CDR3: CASSLSGPTPYEQYF. The CDR3 coding sequence is TGTGCCAGCAGTTTATCGGGGCCCACACCCTACGAGCAGTACTTC.

The genes are TRBV6-5 and TRBJ1-5; no firm D call. This CDR3 spans 14 amino acids. The germline gives CDR1 MNHEY, CDR2 SVGAGI. Trimming stripped 2 bases from V and 5 bases from J, with 10 bases between. The CDR3 here is CASSYDHSYQPQHF. CDR3 DNA: TGTGCCAGCAGTTACGATCACAGCTATCAGCCCCAGCATTTT.

This clonotype was seen a few times. At one boundary the junction diverges from the germline segment, which might be a read error. The chain uses TRBV20-1 and TRBJ1-2; 8 positions agree with TRBD1. The CDR3 is made up of 11 amino acids. Per the germline V gene, CDR1 is DFQATT and CDR2 is SNEGSKA (reference sequence). CDR3 amino acids: CSARSDRGAFF. The CDR3 region has the DNA TGCAGTGCTAGATCAGACAGGGGAGCCTTTTTC.